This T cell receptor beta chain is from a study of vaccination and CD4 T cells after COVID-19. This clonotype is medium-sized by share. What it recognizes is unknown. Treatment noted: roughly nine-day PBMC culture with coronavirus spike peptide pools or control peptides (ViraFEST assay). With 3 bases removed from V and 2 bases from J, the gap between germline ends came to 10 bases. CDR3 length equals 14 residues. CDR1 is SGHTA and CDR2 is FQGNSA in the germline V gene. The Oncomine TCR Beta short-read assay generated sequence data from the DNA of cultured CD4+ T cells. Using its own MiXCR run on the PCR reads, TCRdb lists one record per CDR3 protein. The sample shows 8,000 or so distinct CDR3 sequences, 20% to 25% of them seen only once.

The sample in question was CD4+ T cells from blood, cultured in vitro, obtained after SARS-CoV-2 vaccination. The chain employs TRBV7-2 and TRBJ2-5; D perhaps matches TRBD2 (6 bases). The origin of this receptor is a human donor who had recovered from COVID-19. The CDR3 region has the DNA TGTGCCAGCAGCTTGGGACTGAATCAAGAGACCCAGTACTTC. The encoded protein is CASSLGLNQETQYF.